The 15 T cell receptor beta chains in this list originate from one sample, sequenced in a study of T-cell memory formation after mild COVID-19. TCRdb re-analysed the 5' RACE reads in MiXCR, keeping a single row per CDR3 protein. The repertoire holds more than 150,000 distinct CDR3 sequences, with 20% to 25% as singletons. Source material: PBMCs or a T cell subset sorted from them (not recorded which). These receptors all come from an adult woman who had mild COVID-19 (a few samples of this study predate the infection). Cell type and time point are not known.

This chain links TRBV14 with TRBJ2-1; no clear D gene. The germline gives CDR1 SGHDN, CDR2 FVKESK. This CDR3 is 15 amino acids long. Trimming left V 5 bases short and J 3 bases short, with 14 bases between. CDR3 nucleotide sequence: TGTGCCAGCAGCTTAGCACTCATGGGCTACAATGAGCAGTTCTTC. Protein product: CASSLALMGYNEQFF. The full variable domain, with the rest looked up from reference TRBV14 and TRBJ2-1, is EAGVTQFPSHSVIEKGQTVTLRCDPISGHDNLYWYRRVMGKEIKFLLHFVKESKQDESGMPNNRFLAERTGGTYSTLKVQPAELEDSGVYFCASSLALMGYNEQFFGPGTRLTVL.

The chain carries TRBV28 and TRBJ2-7, with 9 positions matching TRBD1. Unmatched junction bases numbered 7, after V lost 4 bases and J lost 3 bases. Germline V gene sequence: CDR1 MDHEN, CDR2 SYDVKM. The CDR3 length is 15 residues. The CDR3 protein is CASSYPGTGLYEQYF. In nucleotides, the CDR3 is TGTGCCAGCAGTTACCCCGGGACAGGGCTCTACGAGCAGTACTTC.

The V and J genes are TRBV5-1 and TRBJ1-5; possible D gene TRBD1, 6 bases. The V and J ends lost 2 bases and 5 bases respectively, with 11 bases between them. CDR1 is SGHRS and CDR2 is YFSETQ in the germline V gene. The CDR3 is made up of 14 amino acids. This CDR3 is CASSLRGLDQPQHF. The CDR3 nucleotides read TGCGCCAGCAGCTTAAGGGGGTTAGATCAGCCCCAGCATTTT.

This chain uses TRBV5-1 with TRBJ1-1; D is uncertain. The CDR3 runs to 15 residues. Per germline, CDR1 SGHRS and CDR2 YFSETQ. Trimming took off 0 bases at V and 1 base at J, with 10 bases between the two ends. The CDR3 here is CASSLGSLANTEAFF. In DNA form, the CDR3 reads TGCGCCAGCAGCTTGGGGTCTCTAGCGAACACTGAAGCTTTCTTT.

The chain employs TRBV5-1 and TRBJ2-5; weak D call: TRBD2 (6 bases). The CDR3 spans 13 residues. V shed 7 bases and J shed 1 base, with 11 bases lying between them. Germline V gene lookup returns CDR1 SGHRS and CDR2 YFSETQ. CDR3 sequence (DNA): TGCGCCAGCGGGCTGGGGGGCCAAGAGACCCAGTACTTC. Protein: CASGLGGQETQYF. Together with reference TRBV5-1 and TRBJ2-5, the CDR3 gives the full variable domain: KAGVTQTPRYLIKTRGQQVTLSCSPISGHRSVSWYQQTPGQGLQFLFEYFSETQRNKGNFPGRFSGRQFSNSRSEMNVSTLELGDSALYLCASGLGGQETQYFGPGTRLLVL.

The V and J genes are TRBV7-9 and TRBJ2-1, with 9 bases that match TRBD1. The V segment lost 5 bases and the J segment 6 bases; nucleotides outside the gene matches: 11. The CDR3 runs to 16 residues. Germline V gene data show CDR1 as SEHNR and CDR2 as FQNEAQ (reference sequence). The CDR3 loop reads CASSTMTGGLGNEQFF. The CDR3 bases are TGTGCCAGCAGCACCATGACAGGGGGTCTTGGCAATGAGCAGTTCTTC. The entire variable domain, with the rest obtained from reference TRBV7-9 and TRBJ2-1, is as follows: DTGVSQNPRHKITKRGQNVTFRCDPISEHNRLYWYRQTLGQGPEFLTYFQNEAQLEKSRLLSDRFSAERPKGSFSTLEIQRTEQGDSAMYLCASSTMTGGLGNEQFFGPGTRLTVL.

The count of this clonotype is one. The CDR3 region has the DNA TGCAGTGCCGTCAGGGGCTCACCCCTCCACTTT. It encodes CSAVRGSPLHF. The chain has TRBV20-1 and TRBJ1-6, with D possibly matching TRBD1 (6 bases). CDR3 size: 11 residues. Trimming cost V 6 bases and J 10 bases, with 10 bases left between them. Germline V lookup: CDR1 DFQATT, CDR2 SNEGSKA (reference sequence).

The V gene is TRBV6-1, the J gene TRBJ1-5, with no clear D. Germline V gene data show CDR1 as MNHNS and CDR2 as SASEGT. V was clipped by 2 bases and J by 0 bases, with 14 bases between them. The CDR3 has 17 amino acids. CDR3 in amino acids: CASSEWSSLYSNQPQHF. The CDR3 DNA is TGTGCCAGCAGTGAATGGAGCAGCTTATATAGCAATCAGCCCCAGCATTTT.

This clonotype has just a few counts. The chain carries TRBV20-1 and TRBJ2-7; a weak D match, TRBD1 (7 bases). Germline lookup yields CDR1 DFQATT and CDR2 SNEGSKA (reference sequence). Trimming removed 3 bases at V and 1 base at J, with 10 bases between. This CDR3 comprises 13 residues. DNA of the CDR3: TGCAGTGCTAGCGCGGGACAGTCCTACGAGCAGTACTTC. Protein product: CSASAGQSYEQYF.

DNA of the CDR3: TGTGCCAGCAGCTTAGTAGGGACAGGCGATGAAAAACTGTTTTTT. Protein sequence: CASSLVGTGDEKLFF. The J gene is TRBJ1-4, the V gene TRBV7-8, with TRBD1 matching over 8 bases. In germline, CDR1 is SGHVS, CDR2 FQNEAQ. This CDR3 comprises 15 residues. V lost 1 base and J lost 6; bases outside the gene matches: 4.

This chain joins TRBV20-1 and TRBJ2-7, with 7 bases aligning to TRBD1. V dropped 4 bases and J dropped 1; count of bases not matched to a gene: 7. Germline V gene sequence: CDR1 DFQATT, CDR2 SNEGSKA (reference sequence). The CDR3 runs to 14 residues. CDR3 protein: CSAKGVTGSYEQYF. The CDR3 DNA reads TGCAGTGCTAAAGGAGTGACAGGGTCCTACGAGCAGTACTTC.

This clonotype was seen only a few times. The rearrangement joins TRBV20-1 to TRBJ2-1, with D perhaps TRBD1 or TRBD2 (6 bases each). The V end lost 5 bases, the J end lost 5 bases, and 19 bases lay between the germline ends. This CDR3 spans 15 amino acids. Germline values: CDR1 DFQATT, CDR2 SNEGSKA (reference sequence). CDR3 in amino acids: CSAPTLGGPNNEQFF. The CDR3 region has the DNA TGCAGTGCTCCGACTTTAGGGGGGCCTAACAATGAGCAGTTCTTC.

This clonotype has more than one count but fewer than ten. The chain recombines TRBV2 with TRBJ1-4; D ambiguous. The CDR3 has 13 amino acids. Trimming removed 8 bases from V and 0 bases from J, with 7 bases in between. CDR1 and CDR2 from the germline V gene are SNHLY and FYNNEI. The CDR3 nucleotides read TGTGCCAGCCGGGAAGCAACTAATGAAAAACTGTTTTTT. It encodes CASREATNEKLFF.

The gene calls are TRBV13 and TRBJ2-2, with a possible D match to TRBD2 (5 bases). V dropped 3 bases and J dropped 1 base, with 6 bases sitting between them. The CDR3 runs to 14 residues. Germline V gene data show CDR1 as PRHDT and CDR2 as FYEKMQ (reference sequence). CDR3 sequence reads: CASSFGENTGELFF. In nucleotides, the CDR3 is TGTGCCAGCAGCTTCGGGGAGAACACCGGGGAGCTGTTTTTT.

The chain carries TRBV7-9 and TRBJ2-1; D is perhaps TRBD2 (5 bases). Trimming removed 0 bases at V and 10 bases at J, with 7 bases between. The germline gives CDR1 SEHNR, CDR2 FQNEAQ (reference sequence). The CDR3 is made up of 12 amino acids. The CDR3 sequence is CASSLAEGEQFF. CDR3 in DNA: TGTGCCAGCAGCTTAGCCGAGGGAGAGCAGTTCTTC.